This is a list of T cell receptor beta chains from one sample in a study of blood T cell repertoires in COVID-19. Data came from immunoSEQ multiplex PCR; TCRdb stores just in-frame clones and leaves some out. The sample holds about 38,000 clones, about 82% seen once. Sequenced: peripheral blood. The source is a man between 45 and 60 years old with active COVID-19. Each CDR3 is given with its conserved first and last residue. D genes are given only for firm matches. The size of a clone is reported for some rows only, either as once, few or many, or as a class for expanded clones.

D	V	size	J	CDR3	DNA
TRBD2	TRBV4-3	.	TRBJ2-7	CASSQDREGLYEQYF	TGCGCCAGCAGCCAAGATAGGGAGGGTCTCTACGAGCAGTACTTC
TRBD2	TRBV6-2/TRBV6-3	.	TRBJ2-5	CASSSLPGLAGEKTQYF	TGTGCCAGCAGTTCCCTCCCGGGACTAGCGGGGGAAAAGACCCAGTACTTC
TRBD1	TRBV10-1	.	TRBJ1-2	CASSESTLTGNPYGYTF	TGCGCCAGCAGTGAGTCTACGCTGACAGGGAACCCCTATGGCTACACCTTC
.	TRBV27	.	TRBJ1-2	CASSRSRVYGYTF	TGTGCCAGCAGCAGATCCAGGGTCTATGGCTACACCTTC
TRBD1	TRBV7-6	few	TRBJ2-7	CASSQVPGQGATPYEQYF	TGTGCCAGCAGCCAAGTCCCGGGACAGGGGGCGACCCCCTACGAACAGTACTTC
.	TRBV4-3	.	TRBJ1-3	CASSQDTGSYSGNTIYF	TGCGCCAGCAGCCAAGATACAGGCTCCTACTCTGGAAACACCATATATTTT
.	TRBV25-1	.	TRBJ2-3	CASSEPVAPDTQYF	TGTGCCAGCAGTGAACCCGTGGCCCCAGATACGCAGTATTTT
TRBD2	TRBV6-5	.	TRBJ2-5	CASGSGVETQYF	TGTGCCAGCGGTAGCGGGGTAGAGACCCAGTACTTC
TRBD2	TRBV10-2	.	TRBJ2-7	CASSPLAGWEQYF	TGCGCCAGCAGTCCTCTAGCGGGGTGGGAGCAGTACTTC
.	TRBV27	.	TRBJ1-5	CASRTGTSSQPQHF	TGTGCCAGCAGAACCGGGACATCCTCGCAGCCCCAGCATTTT
.	TRBV2	.	TRBJ1-5	CASSATISNQPQHF	TGTGCCAGCAGTGCGACAATTAGCAATCAGCCCCAGCATTTT
TRBD1	TRBV10-3	.	TRBJ2-1	CAISETLAGGNEQFF	TGTGCCATCAGTGAGACACTGGCAGGGGGCAATGAGCAGTTCTTC
TRBD1	TRBV14	few	TRBJ2-7	CASSQPGGYEQYF	TGTGCCAGCAGCCAACCAGGGGGCTACGAGCAGTACTTC
TRBD1	TRBV6-5	.	TRBJ2-7	CASSALTGGDEQYF	TGTGCCAGCAGCGCACTGACAGGGGGCGACGAGCAGTACTTC
TRBD1	TRBV6-4	.	TRBJ2-5	CASSGYRDRAQETQYF	TGTGCCAGCAGTGGCTACCGGGACAGGGCCCAAGAGACCCAGTACTTC
TRBD2	TRBV18	.	TRBJ2-3	CASSPEPGGPQYF	TGTGCCAGCTCACCAGAACCGGGGGGTCCGCAGTATTTT
TRBD2	TRBV4-3	.	TRBJ2-3	CASSQDSGGGTDTQYF	TGCGCCAGCAGCCAAGATAGCGGGGGAGGAACAGATACGCAGTATTTT
.	TRBV29-1	.	TRBJ1-2	CSVGRSKGYTF	TGCAGCGTAGGGAGGAGCAAGGGCTACACCTTC
TRBD1	TRBV7-9	.	TRBJ1-5	CASSSGQGYQPQHF	TGTGCCAGCAGCTCCGGACAGGGGTATCAGCCCCAGCATTTT
TRBD1	TRBV5-1	.	TRBJ1-3	CASSSGQGGGNTIYF	TGCGCCAGCAGCTCGGGACAGGGAGGTGGAAACACCATATATTTT
.	TRBV6-5	.	TRBJ2-2	CASTRGLNTGELFF	TGTGCCAGCACGCGGGGCCTAAACACCGGGGAGCTGTTTTTT
.	TRBV4-3	.	TRBJ2-2	CASSQDGYTGELFF	TGCGCCAGCAGCCAAGACGGGTACACCGGGGAGCTGTTTTTT
TRBD1	TRBV28	.	TRBJ1-6	CASRLGQGVYNSPLHF	TGTGCCAGCAGACTAGGACAGGGGGTCTATAATTCACCCCTCCACTTT
.	TRBV18	.	TRBJ1-1	CASSPQGFEAFF	TGTGCCAGCTCACCCCAGGGGTTTGAAGCTTTCTTT
TRBD1	TRBV6-5	.	TRBJ1-1	CASSQTGGLNTEAFF	TGTGCCAGCAGCCAAACAGGGGGATTGAACACTGAAGCTTTCTTT
.	TRBV28	.	TRBJ1-5	CASSLSGPGNQPQHF	TGTGCCAGCAGTTTATCAGGGCCTGGCAATCAGCCCCAGCATTTT
TRBD1	TRBV4-3	.	TRBJ1-2	CASSQALGGYRGDGYTF	TGCGCCAGCAGCCAAGCCCTAGGAGGATACAGGGGGGATGGCTACACCTTC
.	TRBV10-3	.	TRBJ2-5	CAISAEGRETQYF	TGTGCCATCAGTGCTGAGGGTCGAGAGACCCAGTACTTC
TRBD2	TRBV6-5	.	TRBJ2-1	CASSYSSGTKDNEQFF	TGTGCCAGCAGTTACTCCTCCGGGACTAAAGACAATGAGCAGTTCTTC
.	TRBV7-8	.	TRBJ1-4	CASSPQGQSEKLFF	TGTGCCAGCAGCCCTCAGGGGCAATCTGAAAAACTGTTTTTT
.	TRBV5-5	once	TRBJ1-6	CASSLGTPGGNSPLHF	TGTGCCAGCAGCCTCGGGACTCCGGGGGGTAATTCACCCCTCCACTTT
.	TRBV5-1	.	TRBJ2-7	CASTSTSTSYEQYF	TGCGCCAGCACCTCTACGAGCACCTCCTACGAGCAGTACTTC
.	TRBV6-2/TRBV6-3	.	TRBJ1-5	CASSYSFGNQPQHF	TGTGCCAGCAGTTACTCGTTCGGCAATCAGCCCCAGCATTTT
.	TRBV12-3/TRBV12-4	.	TRBJ2-3	CASSFYTDTQYF	TGTGCCAGCAGTTTCTACACAGATACGCAGTATTTT
TRBD1	TRBV5-4	.	TRBJ2-3	CASSTRDRGRTDTQYF	TGTGCCAGCAGCACCCGGGACAGGGGTCGCACAGATACGCAGTATTTT
.	TRBV7-9	.	TRBJ2-2	CASSLASYTGELFF	TGTGCCAGCAGCTTAGCGTCATACACCGGGGAGCTGTTTTTT
.	TRBV27	.	TRBJ2-7	CASRKWDTNYEQYF	TGTGCCAGCAGAAAATGGGACACTAACTACGAGCAGTACTTC
.	TRBV19	.	TRBJ1-1	CATQGRGWNTEAFF	TGTGCCACCCAAGGGAGGGGTTGGAACACTGAAGCTTTCTTT
.	TRBV18	.	TRBJ1-2	CASSPTAGYGYTF	TGTGCCAGCTCACCAACAGCAGGCTATGGCTACACCTTC
TRBD1	TRBV5-1	.	TRBJ2-7	CASSLDGTGYEQYF	TGCGCCAGCAGCTTGGATGGGACAGGATACGAGCAGTACTTC
TRBD2	TRBV5-1	.	TRBJ2-7	CASSFFTSGGKYEQYF	TGCGCCAGCAGCTTCTTTACTAGCGGGGGGAAATACGAGCAGTACTTC
.	TRBV6-5	.	TRBJ1-1	CASTLDLNTEAFF	TGTGCCAGCACCTTGGACTTGAACACTGAAGCTTTCTTT
TRBD1	TRBV14	.	TRBJ2-3	CASSQGTGESPQYF	TGTGCCAGCAGCCAAGGGACAGGGGAGTCTCCGCAGTATTTT
.	TRBV7-2	few	TRBJ2-7	CASSLGGGLGHEQYF	TGTGCCAGCAGCTTAGGTGGAGGTTTGGGCCACGAGCAGTACTTC
TRBD1	TRBV6-5	.	TRBJ2-5	CASRLDRGKETQYF	TGTGCCAGCCGACTGGACAGGGGTAAAGAGACCCAGTACTTC
.	TRBV2	.	TRBJ2-7	CASSGTFFSYEQYF	TGTGCCAGCAGTGGGACTTTCTTCTCCTACGAGCAGTACTTC
.	TRBV2	.	TRBJ1-6	CASSEAGSYNSPLHF	TGTGCCAGCAGTGAAGCTGGCAGCTATAATTCACCCCTCCACTTT
.	TRBV7-9	.	TRBJ1-5	CASSLTADNQPQHF	TGTGCCAGCAGCTTGACAGCTGACAATCAGCCCCAGCATTTT
.	TRBV3-1/TRBV3-2	.	TRBJ1-2	CASSQVGGVAGYTF	TGTGCCAGCAGCCAAGTGGGGGGGGTTGCTGGCTACACCTTC
.	TRBV10-1	.	TRBJ2-3	CASSTGSDTQYF	TGCGCCAGCAGTACAGGGTCAGATACGCAGTATTTT
.	TRBV11-2	.	TRBJ1-1	CASTLTQGGNTEAFF	TGTGCCAGCACCCTAACGCAGGGAGGGAACACTGAAGCTTTCTTT
.	TRBV3-1/TRBV3-2	.	TRBJ1-6	CASSQDTLADSPLHF	TGTGCCAGCAGCCAAGATACGCTTGCGGATTCACCCCTCCACTTT
.	TRBV7-9	.	TRBJ2-2	CASSLDPWHRGAVF	TGTGCCAGCAGCTTAGATCCTTGGCACCGGGGAGCTGTTTTT
.	TRBV7-2	.	TRBJ1-2	CASSPRRSRGGYTF	TGTGCCAGCAGCCCCCGAAGGAGCAGGGGCGGCTACACCTTC
.	TRBV3-1/TRBV3-2	.	TRBJ2-7	CASSQVRVPYEQYF	TGTGCCAGCAGCCAAGTGAGGGTCCCCTACGAGCAGTACTTC
.	TRBV5-6	.	TRBJ1-4	CASSQGPEKLFF	TGTGCCAGCAGTCAGGGTCCCGAAAAACTGTTTTTT
.	TRBV5-6	.	TRBJ2-7	CASSLAYENLYF	TGTGCCAGCAGCTTGGCCTATGAGAACCTGTACTTC
TRBD2	TRBV3-1/TRBV3-2	once	TRBJ2-3	CASSQGPSGGTQYF	TGTGCCAGCAGCCAAGGACCCTCGGGGGGTACGCAGTATTTT
.	TRBV5-8	few	TRBJ1-3	CASSPLEQEGYF	TGTGCCAGCAGCCCTCTAGAACAGGAGGGATATTTT
.	TRBV4-1	.	TRBJ1-5	CASSQEWGDNQPQHF	TGCGCCAGCAGCCAAGAGTGGGGGGACAATCAGCCCCAGCATTTT